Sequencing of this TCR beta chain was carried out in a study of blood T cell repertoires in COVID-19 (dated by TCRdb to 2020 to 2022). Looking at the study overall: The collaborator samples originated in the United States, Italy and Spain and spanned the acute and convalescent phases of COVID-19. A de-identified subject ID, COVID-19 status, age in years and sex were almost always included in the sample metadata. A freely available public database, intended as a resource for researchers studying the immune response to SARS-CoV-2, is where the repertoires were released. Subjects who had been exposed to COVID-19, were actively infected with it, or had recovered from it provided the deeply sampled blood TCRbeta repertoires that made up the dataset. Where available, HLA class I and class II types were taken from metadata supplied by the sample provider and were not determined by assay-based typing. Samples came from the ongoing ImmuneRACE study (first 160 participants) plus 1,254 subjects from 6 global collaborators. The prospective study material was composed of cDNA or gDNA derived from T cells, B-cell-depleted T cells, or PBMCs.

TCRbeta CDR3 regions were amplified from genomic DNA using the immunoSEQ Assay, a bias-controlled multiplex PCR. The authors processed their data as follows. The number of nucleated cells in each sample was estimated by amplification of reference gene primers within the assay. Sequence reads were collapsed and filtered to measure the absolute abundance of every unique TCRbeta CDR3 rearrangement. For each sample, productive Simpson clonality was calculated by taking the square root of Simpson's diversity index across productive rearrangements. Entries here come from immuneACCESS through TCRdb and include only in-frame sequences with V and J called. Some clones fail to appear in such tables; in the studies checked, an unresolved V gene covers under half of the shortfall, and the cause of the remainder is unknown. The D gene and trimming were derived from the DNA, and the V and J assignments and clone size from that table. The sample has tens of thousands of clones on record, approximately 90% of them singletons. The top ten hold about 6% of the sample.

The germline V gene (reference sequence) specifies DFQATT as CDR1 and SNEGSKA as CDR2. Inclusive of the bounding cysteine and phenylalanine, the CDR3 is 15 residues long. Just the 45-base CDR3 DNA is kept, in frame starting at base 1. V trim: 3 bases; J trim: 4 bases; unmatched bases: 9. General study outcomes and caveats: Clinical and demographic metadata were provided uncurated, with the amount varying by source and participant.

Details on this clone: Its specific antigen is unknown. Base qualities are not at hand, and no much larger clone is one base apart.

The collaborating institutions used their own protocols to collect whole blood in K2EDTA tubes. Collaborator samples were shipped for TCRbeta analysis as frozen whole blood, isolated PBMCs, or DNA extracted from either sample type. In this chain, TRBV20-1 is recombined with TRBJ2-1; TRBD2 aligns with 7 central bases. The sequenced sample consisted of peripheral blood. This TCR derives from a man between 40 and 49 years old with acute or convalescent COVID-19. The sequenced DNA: TGCAGTGCTAGTCGAGGGAGGGATTTATACAATGAGCAGTTCTTC. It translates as CSASRGRDLYNEQFF.